These 26 T cell receptor beta chains were all obtained from the same sample, sequenced in a study of T cell repertoires in cytomegalovirus infection. TCRdb redid the calling of the reads with MiXCR, one entry per CDR3 protein. The data show 310,000 or so distinct CDR3 sequences, 9.6% seen once. The sequenced sample was PBMCs. These receptor sequences come from a human donor in good health (CMV status not recorded). Some clones in this sample may be carry-over from other donors' samples.

The chain carries TRBV6-5 and TRBJ1-3, with 9 positions matching TRBD1. V lost 8 bases and J lost 0; bases outside the gene matches: 23. Germline V CDR1 and CDR2: MNHEY, SVGAGI. There are 21 residues in the CDR3. The CDR3 region is CASRKYSGTGRGVLSGNTIYF. The DNA of the CDR3 is TGTGCCAGCCGCAAGTATTCCGGGACAGGGCGCGGGGTCCTCTCTGGAAACACCATATATTTT.

There are many counts of this clonotype. This chain uses TRBV5-4 with TRBJ2-5, with D perhaps matching TRBD1 or TRBD2 (5 bases each). This CDR3 is 15 amino acids long. The V gene lost 0 bases and the J gene lost 5 bases, with 14 bases spanning the gap. The germline gives CDR1 SGHNT, CDR2 YYREEE (reference sequence). This CDR3 reads CASSLGEQRDETQYF. The CDR3 nucleotides read TGTGCCAGCAGCTTGGGGGAGCAACGGGACGAGACCCAGTACTTC.

This clonotype was recorded many times. This chain uses TRBV20-1 with TRBJ2-1; 8 bases are shared with TRBD2. The V gene end was trimmed by 6 bases and the J gene end by 2 bases; junction bases not matched to a gene: 12. The germline V gene encodes CDR1 DFQATT and CDR2 SNEGSKA (reference sequence). There are 16 residues in the CDR3. In nucleotides, the CDR3 is TGCAGTGCCCACTCGGGAGGGCGGGGGGCCTACAATGAGCAGTTCTTC. Residues: CSAHSGGRGAYNEQFF.

The rearrangement links TRBV28 to TRBJ1-6; no reliable D call. Deletions cut 7 bases from V and 9 bases from J, with 10 bases between. The CDR3 length is 12 residues. Germline loops: CDR1 MDHEN, CDR2 SYDVKM. CDR3 in amino acids: CASNQAGSPLHF. The CDR3 nucleotides are TGTGCCAGCAACCAGGCAGGTTCACCCCTCCACTTT. The full variable domain, with the rest looked up from reference TRBV28 and TRBJ1-6, is DVKVTQSSRYLVKRTGEKVFLECVQDMDHENMFWYRQDPGLGLRLIYFSYDVKMKEKGDIPEGYSVSREKKERFSLILESASTNQTSMYLCASNQAGSPLHFGNGTRLTVT.

A remark on this clonotype: A read error is possible here, since a much larger clone lies one base away. This chain joins TRBV5-1 and TRBJ2-2, with D perhaps matching TRBD1 (5 bases). Germline V lookup: CDR1 SGHRS, CDR2 YFSETQ. The CDR3 consists of 15 residues. CDR3 protein: CASSLGQGDTEELFF. CDR3 bases: TGCGCCAGCAGCTTGGGCCAGGGCGACACCGAGGAGCTGTTTTTT.

Turning to this clonotype: This may come from a read error, since a much larger clone is one base off. V usage is TRBV6-6 and J usage is TRBJ1-1; D perhaps matches TRBD1 (6 bases). V was shortened by 6 bases and J by 7 bases, with 9 bases between the two germline ends. The CDR3 spans 11 residues. The germline V gene encodes CDR1 MNHNY and CDR2 SVGAGI (reference sequence). The CDR3 DNA sequence: TGTGCCAGCAGCCGACAGGTTGAAGCTTTCTTT. It codes for CASSRQVEAFF.

In this sample, this clonotype turned up many times. This chain links TRBV27 with TRBJ2-7; 7 bases are a match to TRBD1. Germline trimming cut 3 bases from V and 6 bases from J; bases unmatched to any gene: 17. Germline CDR1 MNHEY, CDR2 SMNVEV (reference sequence). The CDR3 runs to 17 residues. In nucleotides, the CDR3 is TGTGCCAGCAGTTTTCTACTAGGGGGCGCGGAAATCGTCGAGCAGTACTTC. Translated, it gives CASSFLLGGAEIVEQYF.

This clonotype was seen ten or more times. The chain employs TRBV20-1 and TRBJ1-2; D gene unclear. The CDR3 contains 12 residues. The V and J ends lost 6 bases and 2 bases respectively, with 10 bases between them. Germline V gives CDR1 DFQATT, CDR2 SNEGSKA (reference sequence). CDR3 sequence reads: CSAGPSNYGYTF. The CDR3 DNA reads as TGCAGTGCAGGACCGTCGAACTATGGCTACACCTTC.

This chain uses TRBV19 with TRBJ2-1; 8 nucleotides agree with TRBD2. Germline CDR1 is LNHDA and CDR2 is SQIVND (reference sequence). The length of the CDR3 is 15 residues. The trim removed 3 bases at V and 3 bases at J, leaving 4 bases unmatched. The DNA of the CDR3 is TGTGCCAGTAGTATTACCGGGGGGGGCTACAATGAGCAGTTCTTC. This encodes CASSITGGGYNEQFF.

This clonotype was recorded a few times. This chain links TRBV20-1 with TRBJ2-7; no firm D call. CDR1 is DFQATT and CDR2 is SNEGSKA in the germline V gene (reference sequence). The CDR3 is 16 amino acids. Trimming shortened V by 5 bases and J by 5 bases, and 25 bases separated the two germline ends. CDR3 residues: CSALSTGKTPGDEQYV. CDR3 DNA: TGCAGTGCTCTTTCTACTGGGAAGACCCCCGGCGACGAGCAGTACGTC.

Many counts were recorded for this clonotype. V gene TRBV7-9 combines with J gene TRBJ2-4, with D perhaps TRBD1 (6 bases). The CDR3 runs to 14 residues. Per the germline V gene, CDR1 is SEHNR and CDR2 is FQNEAQ (reference sequence). V was pared by 5 bases and J by 4 bases, with 12 bases between. CDR3 amino acids: CASSPTDRKNIQYF. The DNA of the CDR3 is TGTGCCAGCAGCCCTACTGACAGGAAAAACATTCAGTACTTC.

The sample holds many counts of this clonotype. V is TRBV7-2 and J is TRBJ1-6; D perhaps matches TRBD1 (6 bases). Looked up from germline, CDR1 is SGHTA and CDR2 is FQGNSA. V gave up 3 bases and J gave up 0 bases, with 15 bases separating them. The CDR3 covers 18 residues. CDR3 DNA sequence: TGTGCCAGCAGCTTGGGGGGGCGGAAAAGCTCCTATAATTCACCCCTCCACTTT. It codes for CASSLGGRKSSYNSPLHF.

This clonotype was found many times. V usage is TRBV11-2 and J usage is TRBJ2-1, with no clear D. The CDR3 runs to 12 residues. Germline V gene data show CDR1 as SGHAT and CDR2 as FQNNGV. The V and J ends lost 5 bases and 14 bases respectively, with 16 bases between them. The CDR3 nucleotides read TGTGCCAGCAGCATATCGTCCGGAGAAGAGTTCTTC. This translates into CASSISSGEEFF.

This sequence joins TRBV27 and TRBJ2-7; a possible D gene is TRBD2 (6 bases). Germline CDR1 and CDR2: MNHEY and SMNVEV (reference sequence). Trimming shortened V by 4 bases and J by 6 bases, and 19 bases separated the two germline ends. CDR3 length equals 15 residues. The DNA for the CDR3 is TGTGCCAGCAGTTCAACCGGGACTGAACGCGGCGAGCAGTACGTC. As protein: CASSSTGTERGEQYV.

In this sample, this clonotype turned up many times. V is TRBV25-1 and J is TRBJ1-4; D is unclear. Trimming took 1 base from V and 8 from J, leaving 8 bases between them. Per the germline V gene, CDR1 is MGHDK and CDR2 is SYGVNS. The CDR3 has 13 residues. The chain's CDR3 is CASSEFFNEKLFF. In DNA form, the CDR3 reads TGTGCCAGCAGTGAATTTTTTAACGAAAAACTGTTTTTT.

There are a few counts of this clonotype. The chain links TRBV7-9 to TRBJ2-1, with D possibly TRBD1 on 5 matching bases. The ends were cut back, 6 bases at V and 6 bases at J, with 18 bases in the middle. The CDR3 sequence is 15 residues long. Germline loops: CDR1 SEHNR, CDR2 FQNEAQ (reference sequence). CDR3 nucleotides: TGTGCCAGCAGGCCTGACAGTTTTTGGGGCAATGAGCAGTTCTTC. Its protein is CASRPDSFWGNEQFF.

This clonotype has ten or more counts. V gene TRBV10-3 combines with J gene TRBJ1-3, with D hard to call. The germline CDR1 and CDR2 sequences are ENHRY and SYGVKD. Trimming left V 4 bases short and J 0 bases short, with 7 bases between. The CDR3 length is 14 residues. CDR3 nucleotides: TGTGCCATCAGTGTGGATAACTCTGGAAACACCATATATTTT. Translated, it gives CAISVDNSGNTIYF.

This clonotype was recorded at least ten times. The chain is built from TRBV29-1 and TRBJ1-5, with D maybe TRBD1 (6 bases). With 4 bases removed from V and 0 bases from J, the gap between germline ends came to 10 bases. The CDR3 has 14 amino acids. CDR1 and CDR2 (germline): SQVTM, ANQGSEA. CDR3 amino acids: CSVGTDYSNQPQHF. The CDR3 region has the DNA TGCAGCGTTGGGACAGACTATAGCAATCAGCCCCAGCATTTT.

This sequence joins TRBV7-9 and TRBJ1-5; D gene unclear. Germline V gene sequence: CDR1 SEHNR, CDR2 FQNEAQ (reference sequence). V was pared by 2 bases and J by 4 bases, with 18 bases between. This CDR3 comprises 17 residues. The CDR3 nucleotides read TGTGCCAGCAGCTTATTCGTCGCTGGGAGGATTAATCAGCCCCAGCATTTT. Translated, it gives CASSLFVAGRINQPQHF.

The table lists this clonotype with many counts. The chain combines TRBV27 with TRBJ1-1, with unresolved D. From germline, CDR1 is MNHEY and CDR2 SMNVEV (reference sequence). Trimming removed 3 bases at V and 0 bases at J, with 8 bases between. CDR3 length: 14 residues. CDR3 loop: CASSFHSMNTEAFF. CDR3 bases: TGTGCCAGCAGTTTTCACAGCATGAACACTGAAGCTTTCTTT.

This clonotype was seen a handful of times. The genes are TRBV6-2 or TRBV6-3 and TRBJ1-1, with 8 nucleotides matching TRBD1. The CDR3 runs to 13 residues. CDR1 and CDR2 from the germline V gene are MNHEY and SVGEGT. V was clipped by 7 bases and J by 1 base; unmatched bases: 2. CDR3 coding DNA: TGTGCCAGCAAGGGGACAGGGAACACTGAAGCTTTCTTT. It encodes CASKGTGNTEAFF.

This clonotype appeared many times. The V gene is TRBV6-6, the J gene TRBJ2-1; 7 positions match TRBD2. Germline V lookup: CDR1 MNHNY, CDR2 SVGAGI (reference sequence). The length of the CDR3 is 14 residues. With V trimmed by 6 bases and J by 9 bases, 11 bases remained unmatched. The DNA for the CDR3 is TGTGCCAGCAGGCAGGAAAGCGGGGCCAGTGAGCAGTTCTTC. Translation gives CASRQESGASEQFF.

Ten or more counts support this clonotype. The chain is built from TRBV2 and TRBJ2-3; unclear D gene. Germline CDR1 and CDR2: SNHLY and FYNNEI. Trimming stripped 11 bases from V and 4 bases from J, with 16 bases between. The CDR3 sequence is 13 residues long. CDR3: CACSSNPADTQYF. The CDR3 DNA follows: TGTGCCTGCTCCTCCAACCCGGCAGATACGCAGTATTTT.

This chain uses TRBV2 with TRBJ2-5, with a weak D call TRBD2 (6 bases). V was pared by 6 bases and J by 9 bases, with 17 bases between. There are 13 residues in the CDR3. Germline CDR1 SNHLY, CDR2 FYNNEI. The CDR3 region is CASSYGLGEAQYF. In DNA, the CDR3 is TGTGCCAGCAGCTACGGGCTTGGGGAGGCCCAGTACTTC. Filled out from reference TRBV2 and TRBJ2-5, the complete variable domain reads EPEVTQTPSHQVTQMGQEVILRCVPISNHLYFYWYRQILGQKVEFLVSFYNNEISEKSEIFDDQFSVERPDGSNFTLKIRSTKLEDSAMYFCASSYGLGEAQYFGPGTRLLVL.

V is TRBV6-5 and J is TRBJ1-1, with 10 bases aligning to TRBD1. CDR3 length: 15 residues. V was clipped by 7 bases and J by 3 bases; unmatched bases: 8. Per the germline V gene, CDR1 is MNHEY and CDR2 is SVGAGI. CDR3 bases: TGTGCCAGCATGAAGTTTGGACAGGGGGACACTGAAGCTTTCTTT. It encodes CASMKFGQGDTEAFF.

This clonotype was seen repeatedly, ten times or more. The V gene is TRBV6-2 or TRBV6-3, the J gene TRBJ2-3; D is possibly TRBD2 (5 bases). V gave up 1 base and J gave up 4 bases, with 27 bases separating them. Per germline, CDR1 MNHEY and CDR2 SVGEGT. The CDR3 spans 20 residues. CDR3 sequence: CASSYWPPGENTVVSDTQYF. The DNA of the CDR3 is TGTGCCAGCAGTTACTGGCCTCCCGGGGAGAACACGGTGGTCTCAGATACGCAGTATTTT.